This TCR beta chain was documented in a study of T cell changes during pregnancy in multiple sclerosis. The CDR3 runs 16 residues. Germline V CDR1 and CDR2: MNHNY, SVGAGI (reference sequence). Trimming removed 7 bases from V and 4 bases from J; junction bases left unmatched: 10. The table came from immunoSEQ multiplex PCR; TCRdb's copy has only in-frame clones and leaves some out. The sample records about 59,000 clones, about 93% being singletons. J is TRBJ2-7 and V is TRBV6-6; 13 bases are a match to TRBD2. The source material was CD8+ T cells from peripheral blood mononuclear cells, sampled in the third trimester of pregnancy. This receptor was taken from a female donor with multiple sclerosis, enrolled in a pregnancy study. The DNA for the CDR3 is TGTGCCAGCAAACCGGGACTAGCGGGAAAACAATACGAGCAGTACTTC. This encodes CASKPGLAGKQYEQYF.